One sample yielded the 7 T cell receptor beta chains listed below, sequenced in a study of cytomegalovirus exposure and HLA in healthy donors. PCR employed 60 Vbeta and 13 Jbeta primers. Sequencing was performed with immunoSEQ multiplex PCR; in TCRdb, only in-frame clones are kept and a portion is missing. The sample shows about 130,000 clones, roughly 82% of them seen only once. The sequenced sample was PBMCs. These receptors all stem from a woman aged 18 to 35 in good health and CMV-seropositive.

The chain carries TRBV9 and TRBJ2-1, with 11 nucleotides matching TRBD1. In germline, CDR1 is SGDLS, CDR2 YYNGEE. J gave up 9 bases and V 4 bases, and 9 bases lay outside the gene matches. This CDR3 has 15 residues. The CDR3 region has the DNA TGTGCCAGCAGCCCCCCCGGGACAGGGGGTCGTGAGCAGTTCTTC. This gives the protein CASSPPGTGGREQFF.

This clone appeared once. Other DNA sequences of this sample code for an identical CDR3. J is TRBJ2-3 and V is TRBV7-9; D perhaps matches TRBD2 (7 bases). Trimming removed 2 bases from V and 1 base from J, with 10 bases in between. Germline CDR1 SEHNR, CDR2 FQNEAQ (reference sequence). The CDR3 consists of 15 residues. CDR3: CASSLRGGGTDTQYF. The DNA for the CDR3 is TGTGCCAGCAGCTTAAGGGGGGGAGGCACAGATACGCAGTATTTT.

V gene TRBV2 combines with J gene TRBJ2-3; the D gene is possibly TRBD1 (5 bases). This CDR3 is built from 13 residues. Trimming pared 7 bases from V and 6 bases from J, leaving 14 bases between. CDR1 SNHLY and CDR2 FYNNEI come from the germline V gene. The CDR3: CASNPGQRDTQYF. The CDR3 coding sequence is TGTGCCAGCAACCCAGGGCAGAGGGATACGCAGTATTTT.

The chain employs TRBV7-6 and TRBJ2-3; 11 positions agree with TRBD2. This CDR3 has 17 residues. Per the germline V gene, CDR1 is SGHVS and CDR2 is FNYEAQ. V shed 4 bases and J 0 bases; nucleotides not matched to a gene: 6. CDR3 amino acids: CASSSRLAGTSTDTQYF. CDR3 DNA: TGTGCCAGCAGCTCACGACTAGCGGGGACTAGCACAGATACGCAGTATTTT.

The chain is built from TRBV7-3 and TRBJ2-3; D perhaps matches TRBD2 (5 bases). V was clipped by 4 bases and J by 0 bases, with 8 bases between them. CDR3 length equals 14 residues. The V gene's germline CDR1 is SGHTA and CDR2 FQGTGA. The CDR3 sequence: CASSSGVSTDTQYF. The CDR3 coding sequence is TGTGCCAGCAGCTCCGGGGTTAGCACAGATACGCAGTATTTT.

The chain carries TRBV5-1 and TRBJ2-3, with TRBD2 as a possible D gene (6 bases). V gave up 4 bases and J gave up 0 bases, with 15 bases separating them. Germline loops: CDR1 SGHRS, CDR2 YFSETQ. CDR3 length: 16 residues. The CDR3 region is CASSRGTGPSTDTQYF. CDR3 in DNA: TGCGCCAGCAGCCGGGGGACGGGCCCTAGCACAGATACGCAGTATTTT. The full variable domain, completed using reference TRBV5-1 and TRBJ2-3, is KAGVTQTPRYLIKTRGQQVTLSCSPISGHRSVSWYQQTPGQGLQFLFEYFSETQRNKGNFPGRFSGRQFSNSRSEMNVSTLELGDSALYLCASSRGTGPSTDTQYFGPGTRLTVL.

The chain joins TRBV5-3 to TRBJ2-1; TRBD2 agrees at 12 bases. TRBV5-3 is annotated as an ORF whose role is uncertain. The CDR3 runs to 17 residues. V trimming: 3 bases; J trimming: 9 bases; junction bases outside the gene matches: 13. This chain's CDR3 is CARSWADLAGGLGEQFF. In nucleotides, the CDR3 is TGTGCCAGAAGCTGGGCTGATCTAGCGGGGGGGCTCGGTGAGCAGTTCTTC.